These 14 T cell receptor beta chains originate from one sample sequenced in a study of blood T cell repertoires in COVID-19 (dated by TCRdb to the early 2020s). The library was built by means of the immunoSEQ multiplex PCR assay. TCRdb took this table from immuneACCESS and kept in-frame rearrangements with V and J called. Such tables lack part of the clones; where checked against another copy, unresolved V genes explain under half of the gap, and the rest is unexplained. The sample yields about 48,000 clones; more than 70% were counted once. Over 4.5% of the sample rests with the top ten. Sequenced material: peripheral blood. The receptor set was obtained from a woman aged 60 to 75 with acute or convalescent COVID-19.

The CDR3 DNA reads as TGCGCCAGCAGCCCAGGGGTTCAGGGCATGAACACTGAAGCTTTCTTT. Its protein is CASSPGVQGMNTEAFF. This chain uses TRBV5-1 with TRBJ1-1; possibly TRBD1 for D (6 bases). The V end lost 4 bases, the J end lost 0 bases, and 16 bases lay between the germline ends. Germline V gene data show CDR1 as SGHRS and CDR2 as YFSETQ. The CDR3 extends over 16 amino acids.

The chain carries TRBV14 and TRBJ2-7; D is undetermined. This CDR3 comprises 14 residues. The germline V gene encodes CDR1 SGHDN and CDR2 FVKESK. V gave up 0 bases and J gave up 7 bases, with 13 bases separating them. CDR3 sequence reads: CASSQELWSVEQYF. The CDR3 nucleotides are TGTGCCAGCAGCCAAGAGTTATGGAGTGTTGAGCAGTACTTC.

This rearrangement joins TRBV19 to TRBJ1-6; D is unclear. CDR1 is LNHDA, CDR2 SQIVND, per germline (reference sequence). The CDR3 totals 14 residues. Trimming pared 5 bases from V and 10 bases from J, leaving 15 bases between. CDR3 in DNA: TGTGCCAGTAGTCGTCGGGAGGGAAGGTCACCCCTCCACTTT. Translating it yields CASSRREGRSPLHF. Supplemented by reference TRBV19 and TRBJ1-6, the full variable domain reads DGGITQSPKYLFRKEGQNVTLSCEQNLNHDAMYWYRQDPGQGLRLIYYSQIVNDFQKGDIAEGYSVSREKKESFPLTVTSAQKNPTAFYLCASSRREGRSPLHFGNGTRLTVT.

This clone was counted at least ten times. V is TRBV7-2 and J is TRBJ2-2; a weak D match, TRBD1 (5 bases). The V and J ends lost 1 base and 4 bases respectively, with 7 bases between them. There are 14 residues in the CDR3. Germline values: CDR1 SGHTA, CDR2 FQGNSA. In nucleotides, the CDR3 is TGTGCCAGCAGCTTAGGGCAGGGCACCGGGGAGCTGTTTTTT. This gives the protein CASSLGQGTGELFF.

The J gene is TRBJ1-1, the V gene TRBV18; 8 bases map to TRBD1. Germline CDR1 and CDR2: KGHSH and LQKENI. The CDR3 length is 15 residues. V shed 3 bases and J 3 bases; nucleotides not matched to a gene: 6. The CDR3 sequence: CASSPNRGMDTEAFF. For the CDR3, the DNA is TGTGCCAGCTCACCGAACAGGGGGATGGACACTGAAGCTTTCTTT.

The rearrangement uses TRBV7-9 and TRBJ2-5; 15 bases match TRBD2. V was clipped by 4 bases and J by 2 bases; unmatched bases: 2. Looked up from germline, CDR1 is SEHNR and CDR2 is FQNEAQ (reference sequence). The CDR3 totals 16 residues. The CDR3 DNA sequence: TGTGCCAGCAGCTCCGGGACTAGCGGGGGGCAAGAGACCCAGTACTTC. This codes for CASSSGTSGGQETQYF. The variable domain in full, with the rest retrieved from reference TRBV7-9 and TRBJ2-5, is DTGVSQNPRHKITKRGQNVTFRCDPISEHNRLYWYRQTLGQGPEFLTYFQNEAQLEKSRLLSDRFSAERPKGSFSTLEIQRTEQGDSAMYLCASSSGTSGGQETQYFGPGTRLLVL.

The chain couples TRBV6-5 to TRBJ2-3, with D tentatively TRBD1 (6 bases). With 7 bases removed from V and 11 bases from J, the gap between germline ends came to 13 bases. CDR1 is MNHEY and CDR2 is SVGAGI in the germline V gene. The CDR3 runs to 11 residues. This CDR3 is CASMEGGGQYF. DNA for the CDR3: TGTGCCAGCATGGAAGGGGGTGGGCAGTATTTT.

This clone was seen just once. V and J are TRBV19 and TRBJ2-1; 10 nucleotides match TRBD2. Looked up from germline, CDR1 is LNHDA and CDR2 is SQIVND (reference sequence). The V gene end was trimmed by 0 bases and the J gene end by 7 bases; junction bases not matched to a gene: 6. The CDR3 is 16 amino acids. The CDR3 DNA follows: TGTGCCAGTAGTATAGAGGGGGCTAGCGGGAGTAATGAGCAGTTCTTC. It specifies CASSIEGASGSNEQFF.

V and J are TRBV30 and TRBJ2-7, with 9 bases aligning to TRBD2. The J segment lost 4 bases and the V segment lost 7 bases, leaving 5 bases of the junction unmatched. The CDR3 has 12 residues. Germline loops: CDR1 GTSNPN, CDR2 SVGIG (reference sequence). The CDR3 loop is CASTSGDYEQYF. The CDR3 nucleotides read TGTGCCTCGACTAGCGGAGATTACGAGCAGTACTTC.

The CDR3 DNA sequence: TGTGCCAGCAGCCAACAGATTTTCTATGGCTACACCTTC. Translating it yields CASSQQIFYGYTF. The chain has TRBV5-4 and TRBJ1-2; the D is unclear. Trimming stripped 4 bases from V and 4 bases from J, with 11 bases between. Germline V gene sequence: CDR1 SGHNT, CDR2 YYREEE (reference sequence). The CDR3 sequence is 13 residues long. Full variable domain (rest looked up from reference TRBV5-4 and TRBJ1-2): ETGVTQSPTHLIKTRGQQVTLRCSSQSGHNTVSWYQQALGQGPQFIFQYYREEENGRGNFPPRFSGLQFPNYSSELNVNALELDDSALYLCASSQQIFYGYTFGSGTRLTVV.

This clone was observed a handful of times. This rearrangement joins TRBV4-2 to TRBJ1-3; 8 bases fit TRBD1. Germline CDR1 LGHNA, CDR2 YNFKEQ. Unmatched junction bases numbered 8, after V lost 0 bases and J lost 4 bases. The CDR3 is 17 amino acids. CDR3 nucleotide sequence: TGTGCCAGCAGCCAAGATCCCCAGGGGGCGGGGGGAAACACCATATATTTT. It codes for CASSQDPQGAGGNTIYF.

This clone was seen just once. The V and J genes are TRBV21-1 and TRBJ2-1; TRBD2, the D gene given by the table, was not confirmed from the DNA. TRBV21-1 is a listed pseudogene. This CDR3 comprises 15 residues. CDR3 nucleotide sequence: TGTGCCAGCTACGAGGGACTAGCGAAAAACAATGAGCAGTTCTTC. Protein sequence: CASYEGLAKNNEQFF.

The CDR3 loop reads CASSRDRGDTIYF. CDR3 nucleotides: TGCGCCAGCAGCCGGGACAGGGGGGACACCATATATTTT. V is TRBV5-1 and J is TRBJ1-3; 11 bases align to TRBD1. Germline V gene lookup returns CDR1 SGHRS and CDR2 YFSETQ. Trimming at V came to 4 bases and at J to 8 bases, leaving 2 bases not matched to a gene. This CDR3 has 13 residues.

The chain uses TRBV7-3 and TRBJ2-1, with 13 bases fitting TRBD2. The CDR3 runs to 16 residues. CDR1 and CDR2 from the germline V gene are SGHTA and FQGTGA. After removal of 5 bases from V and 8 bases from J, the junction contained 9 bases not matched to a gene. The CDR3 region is CASSPDRTSGSDEQFF. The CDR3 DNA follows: TGTGCCAGCAGCCCAGACCGGACTAGCGGGAGCGATGAGCAGTTCTTC.